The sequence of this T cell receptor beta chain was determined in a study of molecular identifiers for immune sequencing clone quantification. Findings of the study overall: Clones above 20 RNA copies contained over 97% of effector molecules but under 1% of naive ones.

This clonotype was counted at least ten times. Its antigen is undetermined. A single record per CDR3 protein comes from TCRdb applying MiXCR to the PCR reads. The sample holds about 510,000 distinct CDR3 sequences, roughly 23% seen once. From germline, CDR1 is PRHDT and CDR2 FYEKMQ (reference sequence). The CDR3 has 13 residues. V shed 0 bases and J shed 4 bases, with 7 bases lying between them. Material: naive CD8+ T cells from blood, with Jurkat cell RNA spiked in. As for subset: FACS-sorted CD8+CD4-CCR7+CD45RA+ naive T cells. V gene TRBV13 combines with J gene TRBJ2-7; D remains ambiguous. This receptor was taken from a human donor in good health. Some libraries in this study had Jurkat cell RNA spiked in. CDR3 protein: CASSLGPKYEQYF. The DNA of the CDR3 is TGTGCCAGCAGCTTAGGACCGAAATACGAGCAGTACTTC.